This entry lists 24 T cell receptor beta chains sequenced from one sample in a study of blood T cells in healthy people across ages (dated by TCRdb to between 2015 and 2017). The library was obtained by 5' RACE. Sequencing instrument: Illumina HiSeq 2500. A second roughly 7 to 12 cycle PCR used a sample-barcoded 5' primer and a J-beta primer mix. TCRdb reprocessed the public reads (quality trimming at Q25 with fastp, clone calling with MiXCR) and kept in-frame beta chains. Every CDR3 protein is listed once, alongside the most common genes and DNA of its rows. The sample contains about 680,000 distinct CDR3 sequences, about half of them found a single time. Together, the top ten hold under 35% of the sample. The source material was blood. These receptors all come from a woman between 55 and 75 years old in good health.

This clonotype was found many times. The CDR3 DNA reads TGTGCCAGCAGTCCCCGGGTAGCGGGAGGGCCCTACGAGCAGTACTTC. It yields the protein CASSPRVAGGPYEQYF. The genes are TRBV12-3 or TRBV12-4 and TRBJ2-7, with TRBD2 identical over 11 bases. The V and J ends lost 5 bases and 2 bases, in that order; junction bases with no gene match: 8. CDR3 length: 16 residues.

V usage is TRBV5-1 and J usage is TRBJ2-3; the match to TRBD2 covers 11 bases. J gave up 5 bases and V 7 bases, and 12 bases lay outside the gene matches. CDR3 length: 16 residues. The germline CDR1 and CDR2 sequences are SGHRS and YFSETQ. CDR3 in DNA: TGCGCCAGCCGTTATCTAGCGGGAGGTCTCAGAGATACGCAGTATTTT. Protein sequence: CASRYLAGGLRDTQYF.

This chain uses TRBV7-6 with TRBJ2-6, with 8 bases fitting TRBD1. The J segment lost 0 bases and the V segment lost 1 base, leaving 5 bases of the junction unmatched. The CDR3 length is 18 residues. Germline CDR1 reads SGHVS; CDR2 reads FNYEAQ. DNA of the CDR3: TGTGCCAGCAGCTTAGACAGGGGGAAGGACTCTGGGGCCAACGTCCTGACTTTC. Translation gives CASSLDRGKDSGANVLTF.

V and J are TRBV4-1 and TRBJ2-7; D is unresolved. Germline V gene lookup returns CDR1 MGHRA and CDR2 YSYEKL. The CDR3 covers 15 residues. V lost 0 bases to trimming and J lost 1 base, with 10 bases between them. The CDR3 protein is CASSQDRKGSYEQYF. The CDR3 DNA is TGCGCCAGCAGCCAAGATAGGAAAGGATCCTACGAGCAGTACTTC.

CDR3 amino acids: CASSALAGSTDTQYF. The CDR3 DNA follows: TGTGCCAGCAGTGCTCTAGCGGGGTCCACAGATACGCAGTATTTT. The chain combines TRBV2 with TRBJ2-3; 9 nucleotides align to TRBD2. Germline assignment: CDR1 SNHLY and CDR2 FYNNEI. V gave up 4 bases and J gave up 2 bases; unmatched junction bases: 4. This CDR3 contains 15 residues.

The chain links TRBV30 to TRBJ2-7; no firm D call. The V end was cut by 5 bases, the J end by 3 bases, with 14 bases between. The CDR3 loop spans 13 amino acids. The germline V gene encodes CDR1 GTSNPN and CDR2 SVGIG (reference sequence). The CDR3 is CAWGTRRNYEQYF. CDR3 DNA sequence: TGTGCCTGGGGTACGCGTAGAAACTACGAGCAGTACTTC.

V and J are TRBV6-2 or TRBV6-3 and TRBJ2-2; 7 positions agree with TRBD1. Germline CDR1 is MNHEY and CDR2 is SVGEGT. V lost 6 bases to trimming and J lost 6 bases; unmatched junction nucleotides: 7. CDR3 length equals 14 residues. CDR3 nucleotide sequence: TGTGCCAGCAGCAAGAGGGGGCACTCCGGGGAGCTGTTTTTT. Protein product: CASSKRGHSGELFF.

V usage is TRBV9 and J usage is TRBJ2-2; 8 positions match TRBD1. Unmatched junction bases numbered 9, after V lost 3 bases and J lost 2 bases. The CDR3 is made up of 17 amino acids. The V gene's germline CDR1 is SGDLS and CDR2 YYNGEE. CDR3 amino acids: CASSDRTGGYNTGELFF. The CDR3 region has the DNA TGTGCCAGCAGCGACCGAACAGGGGGTTACAACACCGGGGAGCTGTTTTTT.

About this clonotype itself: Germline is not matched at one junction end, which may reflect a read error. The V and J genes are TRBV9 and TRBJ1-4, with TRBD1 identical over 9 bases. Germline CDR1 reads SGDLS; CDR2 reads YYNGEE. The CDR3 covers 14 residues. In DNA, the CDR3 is TGTGCCTGCAGTCGGACAGGGGCGAATGAAAAACTGTTTTTT. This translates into CACSRTGANEKLFF.

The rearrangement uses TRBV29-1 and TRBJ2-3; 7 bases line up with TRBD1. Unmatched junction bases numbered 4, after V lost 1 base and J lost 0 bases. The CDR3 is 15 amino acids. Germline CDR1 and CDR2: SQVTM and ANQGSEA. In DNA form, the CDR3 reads TGCAGCGTTGAAGGTGGGGACAGAAGCACAGATACGCAGTATTTT. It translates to CSVEGGDRSTDTQYF.

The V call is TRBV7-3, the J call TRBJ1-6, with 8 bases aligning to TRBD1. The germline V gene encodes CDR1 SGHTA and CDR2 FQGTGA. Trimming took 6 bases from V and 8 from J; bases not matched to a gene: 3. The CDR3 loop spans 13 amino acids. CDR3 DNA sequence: TGTGCCAGCAGGAGACAGGGGTATTCACCCCTCCACTTT. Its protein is CASRRQGYSPLHF. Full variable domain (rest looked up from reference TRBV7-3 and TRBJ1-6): GAGVSQTPSNKVTEKGKYVELRCDPISGHTALYWYRQSLGQGPEFLIYFQGTGAADDSGLPNDRFFAVRPEGSVSTLKIQRTERGDSAVYLCASRRQGYSPLHFGNGTRLTVT.

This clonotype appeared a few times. The CDR3 reads CASRPGSTSAHQETQYF. The CDR3, as DNA: TGTGCCAGCAGGCCAGGCTCAACTAGCGCCCACCAAGAGACCCAGTACTTC. V and J are TRBV28 and TRBJ2-5, with TRBD2 matching over 7 bases. Per germline, CDR1 MDHEN and CDR2 SYDVKM. The CDR3 runs 17 residues. After removal of 6 bases from V and 0 bases from J, the junction contained 13 bases not matched to a gene.

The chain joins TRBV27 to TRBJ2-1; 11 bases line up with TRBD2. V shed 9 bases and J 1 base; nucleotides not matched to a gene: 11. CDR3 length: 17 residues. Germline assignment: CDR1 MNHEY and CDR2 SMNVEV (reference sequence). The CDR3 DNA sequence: TGTGCCAGTCAACCCCTCACTAGCGGGAGTTCCTACAATGAGCAGTTCTTC. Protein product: CASQPLTSGSSYNEQFF.

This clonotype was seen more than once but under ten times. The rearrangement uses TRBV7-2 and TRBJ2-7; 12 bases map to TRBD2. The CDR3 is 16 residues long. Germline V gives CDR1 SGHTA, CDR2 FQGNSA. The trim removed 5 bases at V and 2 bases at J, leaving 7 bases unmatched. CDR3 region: CASSRYGLAGTYEQYF. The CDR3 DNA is TGTGCCAGCAGCCGTTACGGACTAGCGGGGACCTACGAGCAGTACTTC.

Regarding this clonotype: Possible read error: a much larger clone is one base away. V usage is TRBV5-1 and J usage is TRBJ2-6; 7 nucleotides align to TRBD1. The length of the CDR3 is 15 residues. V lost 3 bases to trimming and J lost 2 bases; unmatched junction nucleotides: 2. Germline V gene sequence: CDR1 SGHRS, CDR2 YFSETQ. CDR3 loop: CASSSGTAGANVLTF. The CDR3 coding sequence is TGCGCCAGCAGCTCGGGGACAGCTGGGGCCAACGTCCTGACTTTC.

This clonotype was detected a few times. In nucleotides, the CDR3 is TGCAGCACCCTGACTGGGAACACTGAAGCTTTCTTT. It is translated as CSTLTGNTEAFF. The V gene is TRBV29-1, the J gene TRBJ1-1; D is unresolved. V gave up 8 bases and J gave up 1 base, with 11 bases separating them. Germline CDR1 reads SQVTM; CDR2 reads ANQGSEA. The CDR3 consists of 12 residues. The full variable domain, its missing parts supplied by reference TRBV29-1 and TRBJ1-1, is SAVISQKPSRDICQRGTSLTIQCQVDSQVTMMFWYRQQPGQSLTLIATANQGSEATYESGFVIDKFPISRPNLTFSTLTVSNMSPEDSSIYLCSTLTGNTEAFFGQGTRLTVV.

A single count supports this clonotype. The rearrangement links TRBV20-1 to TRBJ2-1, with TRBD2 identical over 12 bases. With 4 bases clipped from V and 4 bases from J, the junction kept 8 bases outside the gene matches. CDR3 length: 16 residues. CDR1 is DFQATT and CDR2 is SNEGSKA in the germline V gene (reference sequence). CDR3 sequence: CSAIPSGRAKYNEQFF. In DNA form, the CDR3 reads TGCAGTGCTATCCCTAGCGGGAGGGCCAAATACAATGAGCAGTTCTTC.

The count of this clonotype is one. DNA for the CDR3: TGCGCCAGCAGCCAAAATACCAATGAGCAGTTCTTC. Its protein product is CASSQNTNEQFF. V gene TRBV4-3 combines with J gene TRBJ2-1, with unresolved D. The V end was cut by 2 bases, the J end by 6 bases, with 5 bases between. Germline V CDR1 and CDR2: LGHNA, YSLEER. The CDR3 has 12 amino acids.

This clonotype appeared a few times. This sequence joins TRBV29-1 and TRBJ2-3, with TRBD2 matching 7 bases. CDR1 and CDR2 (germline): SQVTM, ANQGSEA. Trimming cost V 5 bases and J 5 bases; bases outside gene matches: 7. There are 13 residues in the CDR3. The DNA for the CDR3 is TGCAGCGTTCCGGGAGGTGGGATAGATACGCAGTATTTT. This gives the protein CSVPGGGIDTQYF.

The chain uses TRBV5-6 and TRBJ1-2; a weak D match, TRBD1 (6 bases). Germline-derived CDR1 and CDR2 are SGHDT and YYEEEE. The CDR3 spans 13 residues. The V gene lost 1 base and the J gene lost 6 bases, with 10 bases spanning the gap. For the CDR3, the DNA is TGTGCCAGCAGCTTGAATAACAGGGATGGCTACACCTTC. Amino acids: CASSLNNRDGYTF. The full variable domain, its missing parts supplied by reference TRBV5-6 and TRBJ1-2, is DAGVTQSPTHLIKTRGQQVTLRCSPKSGHDTVSWYQQALGQGPQFIFQYYEEEERQRGNFPDRFSGHQFPNYSSELNVNALLLGDSALYLCASSLNNRDGYTFGSGTRLTVV.

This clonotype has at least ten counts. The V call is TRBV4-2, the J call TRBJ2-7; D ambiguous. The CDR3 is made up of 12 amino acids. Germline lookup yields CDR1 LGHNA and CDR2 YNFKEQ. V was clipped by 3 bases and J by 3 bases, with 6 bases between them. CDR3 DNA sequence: TGTGCCAGCAGCCAGGAAGGCTACGAGCAGTACTTC. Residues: CASSQEGYEQYF.

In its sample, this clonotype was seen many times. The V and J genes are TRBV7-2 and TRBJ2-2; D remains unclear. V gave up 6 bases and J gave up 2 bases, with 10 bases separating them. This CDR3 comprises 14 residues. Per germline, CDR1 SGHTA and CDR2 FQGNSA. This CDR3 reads CASRIESNTGELFF. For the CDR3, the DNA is TGTGCCAGCAGAATCGAAAGTAACACCGGGGAGCTGTTTTTT.

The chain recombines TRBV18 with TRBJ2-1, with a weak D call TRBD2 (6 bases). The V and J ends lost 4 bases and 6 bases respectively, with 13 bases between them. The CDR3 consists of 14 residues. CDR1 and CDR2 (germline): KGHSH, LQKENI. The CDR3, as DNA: TGTGCCAGCTCACAAGCGGGTTTAAGCAATGAGCAGTTCTTC. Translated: CASSQAGLSNEQFF.

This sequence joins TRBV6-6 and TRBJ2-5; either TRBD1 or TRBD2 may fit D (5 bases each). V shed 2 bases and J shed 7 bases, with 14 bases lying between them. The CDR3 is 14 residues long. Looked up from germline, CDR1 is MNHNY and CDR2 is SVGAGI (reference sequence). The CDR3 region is CASSYGTLAGTQYF. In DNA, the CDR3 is TGTGCCAGCAGTTACGGGACCCTAGCCGGGACCCAGTACTTC.